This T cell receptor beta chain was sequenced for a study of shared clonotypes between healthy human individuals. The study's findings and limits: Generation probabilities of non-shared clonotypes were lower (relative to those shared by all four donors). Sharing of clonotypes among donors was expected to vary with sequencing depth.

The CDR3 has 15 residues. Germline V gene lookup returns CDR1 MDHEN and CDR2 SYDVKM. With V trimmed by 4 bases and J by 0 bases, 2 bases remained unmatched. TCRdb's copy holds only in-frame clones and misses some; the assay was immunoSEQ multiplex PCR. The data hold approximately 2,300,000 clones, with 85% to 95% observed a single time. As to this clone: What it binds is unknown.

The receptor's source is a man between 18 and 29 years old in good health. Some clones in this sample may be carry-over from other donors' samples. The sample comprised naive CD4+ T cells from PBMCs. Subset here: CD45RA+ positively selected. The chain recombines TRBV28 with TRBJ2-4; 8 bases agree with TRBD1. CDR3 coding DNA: TGTGCCAGCAGTTGGACAGGGTTAGCCAAAAACATTCAGTACTTC. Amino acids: CASSWTGLAKNIQYF.